A single sample is the source of the 8 T cell receptor beta chains below, sequenced in a study of shared clonotypes between healthy human individuals. Clones were read by immunoSEQ multiplex PCR, and TCRdb kept only the in-frame ones, dropping some. The sample contains approximately 600,000 clones, 85% to 95% of which appear only once. Naive CD8 populations comprised CD45RO-negative cells positively selected for CCR7, excluding terminally differentiated effector memory CD45RA+ cells. Source material: naive CD8+ T cells sorted from blood. These receptors were collected from a woman in her 30s in good health.

The V and J genes are TRBV28 and TRBJ2-7; TRBD2 might be the D (7 bases). Germline assignment: CDR1 MDHEN and CDR2 SYDVKM. CDR3 length equals 15 residues. V was clipped by 2 bases and J by 0 bases, with 11 bases between them. CDR3 in amino acids: CASSLNGGLSYEQYF. For the CDR3, the DNA is TGTGCCAGCAGTTTAAACGGGGGGCTCTCCTACGAGCAGTACTTC. The entire variable domain, with the rest obtained from reference TRBV28 and TRBJ2-7, is as follows: DVKVTQSSRYLVKRTGEKVFLECVQDMDHENMFWYRQDPGLGLRLIYFSYDVKMKEKGDIPEGYSVSREKKERFSLILESASTNQTSMYLCASSLNGGLSYEQYFGPGTRLTVT.

This sequence joins TRBV5-8 and TRBJ2-1; 9 bases align to TRBD2. Trimming cost V 3 bases and J 6 bases; bases outside gene matches: 7. CDR3 length equals 15 residues. Germline V gene lookup returns CDR1 SGHTS and CDR2 YDEGEE. The CDR3 sequence is CASSWGGLAGNEQFF. CDR3 DNA: TGTGCCAGCAGCTGGGGGGGACTAGCAGGCAATGAGCAGTTCTTC. The full variable domain, completed using reference TRBV5-8 and TRBJ2-1, is EAGVTQSPTHLIKTRGQQATLRCSPISGHTSVYWYQQALGLGLQFLLWYDEGEERNRGNFPPRFSGRQFPNYSSELNVNALELEDSALYLCASSWGGLAGNEQFFGPGTRLTVL.

The V and J genes are TRBV18 and TRBJ1-1, with D maybe TRBD1 (5 bases). Trimming removed 3 bases from V and 3 bases from J, with 17 bases in between. Germline V gives CDR1 KGHSH, CDR2 LQKENI. The CDR3 runs 16 residues. The CDR3 DNA reads TGTGCCAGCTCACCCGGGCCTCAGGGTCAGGACACTGAAGCTTTCTTT. Encoded protein: CASSPGPQGQDTEAFF.

The chain carries TRBV14 and TRBJ1-3; the D gene is possibly TRBD1 (5 bases). CDR1 is SGHDN and CDR2 is FVKESK in the germline V gene. The CDR3 extends over 18 amino acids. V was shortened by 1 base and J by 0 bases, with 16 bases between the two germline ends. The CDR3 loop is CASSQVGRQRLSGNTIYF. CDR3 bases: TGTGCCAGCAGCCAAGTGGGGCGTCAAAGGCTCTCTGGAAACACCATATATTTT.

The chain links TRBV7-6 to TRBJ1-1, with D unclear. Germline CDR1 and CDR2: SGHVS and FNYEAQ. The CDR3 is 15 amino acids. Deletions cut 0 bases from V and 1 base from J, with 9 bases between. The CDR3 here is CASSLAADENTEAFF. The CDR3 coding sequence is TGTGCCAGCAGCTTAGCCGCCGATGAGAACACTGAAGCTTTCTTT.

This sequence joins TRBV30 and TRBJ2-7; 7 bases match TRBD1. This CDR3 has 12 residues. CDR1 and CDR2 from the germline V gene are GTSNPN and SVGIG (reference sequence). V dropped 5 bases and J dropped 4; count of bases not matched to a gene: 5. The CDR3 spells CAWEPGQYEQYF. The CDR3 DNA reads TGTGCCTGGGAGCCGGGACAGTACGAGCAGTACTTC.

V and J are TRBV21-1 and TRBJ2-7; the table's D call of TRBD2 was not tested on the DNA. TRBV21-1 is assigned pseudogene status. CDR3 length: 18 amino acids. CDR3 nucleotides: TGTGCCAGCAGCAAAGTACGGCCTAGCGGGAGGGTCTCCTACGAGCAGTACTTC. It specifies CASSKVRPSGRVSYEQYF.

The V call is TRBV6-4, the J call TRBJ1-2; 9 nucleotides match TRBD1. The CDR3 loop spans 13 amino acids. V was pared by 7 bases and J by 6 bases, with 6 bases of the junction left unmatched. Per the germline V gene, CDR1 is MRHNA and CDR2 is SNTAGT. Here the CDR3 reads CASKQDRGDGYTF. CDR3 DNA sequence: TGTGCCAGCAAACAGGACAGGGGCGATGGCTACACCTTC.